This T cell receptor beta chain was obtained from a study of PD-1 blockade in mismatch repair-deficient tumors. Using immunoSEQ multiplex PCR, the repertoire was profiled, and TCRdb retains in-frame clones only, with some absent. The repertoire consists of some 120,000 clones, with 70% to 90% occurring once and the leading ten covering approximately 15%. Germline V lookup: CDR1 SGHVS, CDR2 FQNEAQ. CDR3 length: 15 residues. Losses at the gene ends were 0 bases for V and 5 bases for J; bases not matched to a gene: 3. PCR or immunohistochemistry showed mismatch repair deficiency in every enrolled patient.

The sequence came from an adult with mismatch repair-deficient cancer. The material sequenced was peripheral blood, taken 44 weeks after starting pembrolizumab. J is TRBJ2-2 and V is TRBV7-8; 7 nucleotides match TRBD2. CDR3 nucleotide sequence: TGTGCCAGCAGCTTAGCGGGAGGGCGTACCGGGGAGCTGTTTTTT. Its protein product is CASSLAGGRTGELFF.